The next 9 T cell receptor beta chains were all read from a single sample in a study of T-cell memory formation after mild COVID-19. TCRdb called the 5' RACE reads again in MiXCR, with one record for every CDR3 protein. The profile shows about 360,000 distinct CDR3 sequences, 10% to 15% of them singletons. Sequenced material: PBMCs or a T cell subset sorted from them (not recorded which). The receptors here all came from a man aged 18 to 29 who had mild COVID-19 (a few samples of this study predate the infection). Cell type and time point are not known.

This clonotype was observed a few times. This chain uses TRBV6-5 with TRBJ1-2, with TRBD1 matching over 8 bases. This CDR3 comprises 13 residues. With V trimmed by 6 bases and J by 5 bases, 5 bases remained unmatched. Looked up from germline, CDR1 is MNHEY and CDR2 is SVGAGI. CDR3 nucleotides: TGTGCCAGCAGCCTGGACAGGGAATATGGCTACACCTTC. This codes for CASSLDREYGYTF.

In this sample, this clonotype turned up once. The chain recombines TRBV15 with TRBJ1-5, with D possibly being TRBD1 (6 bases). Germline loops: CDR1 LNHNV, CDR2 YYDKDF (reference sequence). This CDR3 is built from 17 residues. Deletions cut 1 base from V and 1 base from J, with 14 bases between. The CDR3 DNA is TGTGCCACCAGCAGAGCCACAGGGTACCAGAGCAATCAGCCCCAGCATTTT. It encodes CATSRATGYQSNQPQHF.

V gene TRBV5-1 combines with J gene TRBJ2-7; 8 nucleotides line up with TRBD1. V trimming: 4 bases; J trimming: 3 bases; junction bases outside the gene matches: 3. There are 13 residues in the CDR3. Germline V gene lookup returns CDR1 SGHRS and CDR2 YFSETQ. The CDR3 spells CASSVTGVYEQYF. CDR3 coding DNA: TGCGCCAGCAGCGTGACAGGGGTCTACGAGCAGTACTTC.

The genes are TRBV13 and TRBJ2-1, with 9 bases that match TRBD1. With 5 bases clipped from V and 5 bases from J, the junction kept 10 bases outside the gene matches. The CDR3 runs to 16 residues. The germline gives CDR1 PRHDT, CDR2 FYEKMQ (reference sequence). The CDR3: CASSLLGQGSHNEQFF. The CDR3 DNA follows: TGTGCCAGCAGCCTTCTTGGACAGGGGAGCCACAATGAGCAGTTCTTC.

This clonotype was seen only a few times. This chain connects TRBV12-5 to TRBJ2-1; D might be TRBD1 (6 bases). The CDR3 is 14 residues long. Germline CDR1 and CDR2: LGHNT and FRNRAP. The V gene lost 4 bases and the J gene lost 4 bases, with 11 bases spanning the gap. CDR3 amino acids: CASGSRDKYNEQFF. CDR3 in DNA: TGTGCTAGTGGTTCCCGGGACAAGTACAATGAGCAGTTCTTC.

The chain couples TRBV4-3 to TRBJ2-7; D tentatively reads TRBD1 or TRBD2 (5 bases each). The V gene's germline CDR1 is LGHNA and CDR2 YSLEER. CDR3 length: 14 residues. Trimming stripped 4 bases from V and 3 bases from J, with 13 bases between. The chain's CDR3 is CASSRRWDDYEQYV. In nucleotides, the CDR3 is TGCGCCAGCAGCCGCCGATGGGACGACTACGAGCAGTACGTC.

This clonotype was picked up a small number of times. The V and J genes are TRBV28 and TRBJ2-3, with TRBD2 matching 13 bases. V trimming: 7 bases; J trimming: 2 bases; junction bases outside the gene matches: 9. The CDR3 is 17 residues long. The germline V gene encodes CDR1 MDHEN and CDR2 SYDVKM. The CDR3 spells CASTPWTSGGNTDTQYF. CDR3 DNA: TGTGCCAGCACCCCGTGGACTAGCGGGGGTAACACAGATACGCAGTATTTT.

This clonotype was detected only a few times. V is TRBV5-1 and J is TRBJ1-4; D unclear. The CDR3 covers 15 residues. V lost 1 base, J lost 7 bases, and 14 bases lay in between. From germline, CDR1 is SGHRS and CDR2 YFSETQ. The CDR3 DNA reads as TGCGCCAGCAGCTTGATCTCGGATGCAGGTGAAAAACTGTTTTTT. This translates into CASSLISDAGEKLFF. The full variable domain, with the rest looked up from reference TRBV5-1 and TRBJ1-4, is KAGVTQTPRYLIKTRGQQVTLSCSPISGHRSVSWYQQTPGQGLQFLFEYFSETQRNKGNFPGRFSGRQFSNSRSEMNVSTLELGDSALYLCASSLISDAGEKLFFGSGTQLSVL.

This clonotype occurred a few times. The chain has TRBV6-5 and TRBJ2-2; D perhaps matches TRBD2 (6 bases). V was clipped by 6 bases and J by 4 bases, with 15 bases between them. This CDR3 is 15 amino acids long. Germline V lookup: CDR1 MNHEY, CDR2 SVGAGI. CDR3 bases: TGTGCCAGCAGCCGCTCGGGGGACGTCACCGGGGAGCTGTTTTTT. Its protein is CASSRSGDVTGELFF.